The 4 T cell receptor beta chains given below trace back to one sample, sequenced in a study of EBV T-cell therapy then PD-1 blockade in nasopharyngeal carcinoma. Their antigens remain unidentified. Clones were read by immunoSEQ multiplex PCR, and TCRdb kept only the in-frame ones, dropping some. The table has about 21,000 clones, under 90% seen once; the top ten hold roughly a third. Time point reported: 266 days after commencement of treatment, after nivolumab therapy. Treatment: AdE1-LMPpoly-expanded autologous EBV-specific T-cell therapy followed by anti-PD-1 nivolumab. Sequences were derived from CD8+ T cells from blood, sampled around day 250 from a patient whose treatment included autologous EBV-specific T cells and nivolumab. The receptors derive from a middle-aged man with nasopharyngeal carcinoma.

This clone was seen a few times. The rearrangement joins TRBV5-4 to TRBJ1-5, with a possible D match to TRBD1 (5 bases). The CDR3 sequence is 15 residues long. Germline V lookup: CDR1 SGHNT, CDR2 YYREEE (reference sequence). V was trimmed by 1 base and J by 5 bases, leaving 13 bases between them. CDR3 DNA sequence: TGTGCCAGCAGCTTGAGAGGGGAGGTGGATCAGCCCCAGCATTTT. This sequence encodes CASSLRGEVDQPQHF.

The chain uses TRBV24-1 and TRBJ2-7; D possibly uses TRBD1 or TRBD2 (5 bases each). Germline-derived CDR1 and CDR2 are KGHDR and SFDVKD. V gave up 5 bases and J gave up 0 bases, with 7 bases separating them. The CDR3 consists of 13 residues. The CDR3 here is CATSAGSSYEQYF. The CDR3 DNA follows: TGTGCCACCAGTGCAGGGAGCTCCTACGAGCAGTACTTC.

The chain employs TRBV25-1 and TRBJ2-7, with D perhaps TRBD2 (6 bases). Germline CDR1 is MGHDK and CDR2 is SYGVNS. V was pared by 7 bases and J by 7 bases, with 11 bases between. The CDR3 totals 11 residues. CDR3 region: CASTGGGEQYF. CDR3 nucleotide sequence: TGTGCCAGCACCGGGGGTGGGGAGCAGTACTTC.

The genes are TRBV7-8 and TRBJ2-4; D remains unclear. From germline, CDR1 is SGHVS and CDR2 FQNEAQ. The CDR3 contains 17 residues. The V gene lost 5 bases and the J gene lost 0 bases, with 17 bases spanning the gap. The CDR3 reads CASSRDLGIIAKNIQYF. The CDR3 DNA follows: TGTGCCAGCAGCCGAGACCTAGGCATTATAGCCAAAAACATTCAGTACTTC.